A selection of T cell receptor beta chains follows, all from one sample in a study of CD8 T cells in ankylosing spondylitis. A single record per CDR3 protein comes from TCRdb applying MiXCR to the 5' RACE reads. This table holds roughly 180,000 distinct CDR3 sequences, around 10% found once. The sample consisted of blood, either unsorted or a sorted T cell fraction (not recorded which). All receptors come from a male donor with ankylosing spondylitis or in good health (not recorded which). The CDR3 runs from the conserved cysteine through the conserved F or W. D genes are given only for firm matches. The listing skips clone size in some rows; elsewhere it reads once, few, many or a size class.

.	TRBV20-1	TRBJ2-1	.	TGCAGTGCGGAGTACAATGAGCAGTTCTTC	CSAEYNEQFF
once	TRBV11-1	TRBJ2-2	.	TGTGCCAGCAGCTTATCACAGGGTTCCGGGGAGCTGTTTTTT	CASSLSQGSGELFF
.	TRBV5-4	TRBJ1-2	.	TGTGCCAGCAGCCCCAGGGACTTCGATGGCTACACCTTC	CASSPRDFDGYTF
many	TRBV7-2	TRBJ2-2	.	TGTGCCAGCAGCCCTAGACCAGACGGGGAGCTGTTTTTT	CASSPRPDGELFF
many	TRBV21-1	TRBJ2-3	.	TGTGCCAGCAGCAAAATTACTAGCGGCTCCTATGCAGATACGCAGTATTTT	CASSKITSGSYADTQYF
many	TRBV6-5	TRBJ2-5	.	TGTGCCAGCAGTTACCCCGCAGGGACCCAAGAGACCCAGTACTTC	CASSYPAGTQETQYF
many	TRBV5-1	TRBJ2-3	.	TGCGCCAGCAGCTTCTACCCGATCCCGGGCAGGGTATCCCTTTCCACAGATACGCAGTATTTT	CASSFYPIPGRVSLSTDTQYF
.	TRBV7-9	TRBJ2-7	TRBD1	TGTGCCAGCAGTTTCCCGGACAGGGGCGAGCAGTACTTC	CASSFPDRGEQYF
.	TRBV11-2	TRBJ2-3	TRBD1	TGTGCCAGCAGCTCGAGGGGGCCCGGGACAGATACGCAGTATTTT	CASSSRGPGTDTQYF
few	TRBV23-1	TRBJ2-5	TRBD1	TGCGCCAGCAGTCCCCCGGACAGGGAAGAGACCCAGTACTTC	CASSPPDREETQYF
.	TRBV15	TRBJ2-3	TRBD2	TGTGCCACCAGCAGAGATAAGGGGCCGGGGGGACCTCTGGGCACAGATACGCAGTATTTT	CATSRDKGPGGPLGTDTQYF
many	TRBV15	TRBJ1-2	.	TGTGCCACATGGGACGGATATGGCTACACCTTC	CATWDGYGYTF
many	TRBV5-1	TRBJ1-1	.	TGCGCCAGCAGCCCGACTCTGAACACTGAAGCTTTCTTT	CASSPTLNTEAFF
.	TRBV19	TRBJ2-3	.	TGTGCCAGTAGTATAGAGAAAAGCGACCCTAGCACAGATACGCAGTATTTT	CASSIEKSDPSTDTQYF
many	TRBV5-1	TRBJ2-2	.	TGCGCCAGCAATGTACCTTCAGGGAACACCGGGGAGCTGTTTTTT	CASNVPSGNTGELFF
many	TRBV20-1	TRBJ2-3	TRBD1	TGCAGTGCTAGTTCGACAGGGGGCCTCACAGATACGCAGTATTTT	CSASSTGGLTDTQYF
.	TRBV6-2/TRBV6-3	TRBJ2-4	.	TGTGCCAGCAGAACAACTCTAGCCAAAAACATTCAGTACTTC	CASRTTLAKNIQYF
many	TRBV24-1	TRBJ2-5	.	TGTGCCACCAGTGATGCGGGGCGGGAAGAGACCCAGTACTTC	CATSDAGREETQYF
.	TRBV12-3/TRBV12-4	TRBJ2-3	.	TGTGCCAGCAGTTTCGGCGGACAGGACTACACAGATACGCAGTATTTT	CASSFGGQDYTDTQYF
many	TRBV12-3/TRBV12-4	TRBJ2-5	TRBD2	TGTGCCAGCAGTGTGGGGGGGGTTGGAGAGACCCAGTACTTC	CASSVGGVGETQYF
many	TRBV4-3	TRBJ2-3	.	TGCGCCAGCAGCCAAGATCACAGAGGACGGCCGAACTTATATACGCAGTATTTT	CASSQDHRGRPNLYTQYF